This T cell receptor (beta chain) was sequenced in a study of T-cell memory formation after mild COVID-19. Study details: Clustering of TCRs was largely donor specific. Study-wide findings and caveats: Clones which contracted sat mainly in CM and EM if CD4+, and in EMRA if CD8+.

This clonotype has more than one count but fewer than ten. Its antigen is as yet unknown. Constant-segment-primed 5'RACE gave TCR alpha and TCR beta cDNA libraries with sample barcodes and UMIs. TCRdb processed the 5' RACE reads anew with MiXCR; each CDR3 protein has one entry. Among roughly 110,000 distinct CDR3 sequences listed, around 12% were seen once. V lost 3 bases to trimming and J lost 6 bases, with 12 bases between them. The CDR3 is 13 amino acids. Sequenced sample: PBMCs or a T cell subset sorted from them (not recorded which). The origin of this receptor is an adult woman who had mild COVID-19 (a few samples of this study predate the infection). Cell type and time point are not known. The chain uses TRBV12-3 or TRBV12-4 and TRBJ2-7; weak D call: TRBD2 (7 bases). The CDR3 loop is CASSFSRGAEQYF. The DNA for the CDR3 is TGTGCCAGCAGTTTCTCTCGGGGGGCCGAGCAGTACTTC.